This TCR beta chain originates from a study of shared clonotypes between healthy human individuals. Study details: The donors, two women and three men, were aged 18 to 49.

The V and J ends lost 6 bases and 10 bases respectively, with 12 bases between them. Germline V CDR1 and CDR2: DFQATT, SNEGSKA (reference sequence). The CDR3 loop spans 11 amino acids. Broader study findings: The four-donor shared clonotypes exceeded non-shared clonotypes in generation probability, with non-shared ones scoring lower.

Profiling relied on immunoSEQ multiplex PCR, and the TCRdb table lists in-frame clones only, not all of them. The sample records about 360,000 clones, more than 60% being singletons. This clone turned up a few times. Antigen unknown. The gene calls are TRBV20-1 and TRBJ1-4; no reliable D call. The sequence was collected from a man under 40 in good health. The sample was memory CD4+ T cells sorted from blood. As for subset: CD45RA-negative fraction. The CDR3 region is CSARVFGKLFF. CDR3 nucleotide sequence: TGCAGTGCCCGAGTGTTCGGAAAACTGTTTTTT.